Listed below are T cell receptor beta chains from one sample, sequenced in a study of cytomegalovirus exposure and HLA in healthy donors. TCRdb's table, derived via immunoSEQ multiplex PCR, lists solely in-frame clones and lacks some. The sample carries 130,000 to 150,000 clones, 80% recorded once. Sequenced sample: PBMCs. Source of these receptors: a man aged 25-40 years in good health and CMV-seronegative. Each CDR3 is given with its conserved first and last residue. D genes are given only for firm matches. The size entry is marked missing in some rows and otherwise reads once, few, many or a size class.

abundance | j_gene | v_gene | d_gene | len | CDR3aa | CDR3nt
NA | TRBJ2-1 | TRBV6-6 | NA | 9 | CASRLEQFF | TGTGCCAGCCGACTAGAGCAGTTCTTC
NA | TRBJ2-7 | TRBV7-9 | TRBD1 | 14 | CASSRRTGGYEQYF | TGTGCCAGCAGCCGCCGGACAGGGGGCTACGAGCAGTACTTC
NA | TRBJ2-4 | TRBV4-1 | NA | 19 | CASSQGGVPGRIKKNIQYF | TGCGCCAGCAGCCAAGGGGGGGTTCCGGGACGGATAAAAAAAAACATTCAGTACTTC
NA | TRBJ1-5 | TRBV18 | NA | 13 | CASSPLGSQPQHF | TGTGCCAGCTCACCACTGGGGAGTCAGCCCCAGCATTTT
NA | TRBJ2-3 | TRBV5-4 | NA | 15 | CASSLTGLVTDTQYF | TGTGCCAGCAGCTTGACTGGGCTCGTCACAGATACGCAGTATTTT
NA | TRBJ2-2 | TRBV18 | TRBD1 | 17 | CASSPSTRGRGGGELFF | TGTGCCAGCTCACCTTCAACCAGGGGGCGCGGAGGCGGGGAGCTGTTTTTT
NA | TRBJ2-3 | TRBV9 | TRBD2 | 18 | CASSVALSREGVTDTQYF | TGTGCCAGCAGCGTAGCGCTTTCGCGGGAGGGCGTTACAGATACGCAGTATTTT
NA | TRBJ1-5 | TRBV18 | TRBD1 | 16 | CASSPMDRGPNQPQHF | TGTGCCAGCTCACCGATGGACAGGGGGCCCAATCAGCCCCAGCATTTT
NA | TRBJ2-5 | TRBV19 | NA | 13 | CASSTTGAETQYF | TGTGCCAGTAGTACTACGGGAGCAGAGACCCAGTACTTC
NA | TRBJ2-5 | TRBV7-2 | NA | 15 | CASSLAQQVQETQYF | TGTGCCAGCAGCTTAGCGCAACAGGTCCAAGAGACCCAGTACTTC
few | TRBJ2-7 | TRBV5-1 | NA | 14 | CASRDKLNTYEQYF | TGCGCCAGTCGCGACAAGTTGAATACCTACGAGCAGTACTTC
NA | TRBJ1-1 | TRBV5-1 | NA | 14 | CASSLVQGDTEAFF | TGCGCCAGCAGCTTGGTACAGGGTGATACTGAAGCTTTCTTT
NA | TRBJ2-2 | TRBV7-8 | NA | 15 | CASSKRLDPTGELFF | TGTGCCAGCAGCAAAAGACTAGATCCGACCGGGGAGCTGTTTTTT
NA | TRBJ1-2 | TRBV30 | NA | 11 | CAWSCGTLGTF | TGTGCCTGGAGTTGCGGGACTCTGGGGACCTTC
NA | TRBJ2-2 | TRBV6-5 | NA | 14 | CASSHRQLTGELFF | TGTGCCAGCAGCCATCGACAGCTCACCGGGGAGCTGTTTTTT
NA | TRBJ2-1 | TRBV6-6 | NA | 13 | CASSYLTRNEQFF | TGTGCCAGCAGTTACCTGACTAGGAATGAGCAGTTCTTC
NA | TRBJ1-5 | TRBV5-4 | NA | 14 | CASSLGGVGQPQHF | TGTGCCAGCAGCTTGGGGGGGGTGGGGCAGCCCCAGCATTTT
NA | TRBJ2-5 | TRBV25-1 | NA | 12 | CASSVNQETQYF | TGTGCCAGCAGTGTAAACCAAGAGACCCAGTACTTC
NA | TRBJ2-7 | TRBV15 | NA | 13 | CATSGGNVYEQYF | TGTGCCACCTCCGGCGGGAACGTCTACGAGCAGTACTTC
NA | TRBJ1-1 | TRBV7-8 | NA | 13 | CASSLMAYTEAFF | TGTGCCAGCAGCTTAATGGCCTACACTGAAGCTTTCTTT
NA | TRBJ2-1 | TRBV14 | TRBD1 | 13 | CASSQAPQGTRFF | TGTGCCAGCAGCCAAGCCCCACAGGGGACCAGGTTCTTC
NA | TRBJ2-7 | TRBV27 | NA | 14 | CASSKQGSSYEQYF | TGTGCCAGCAGTAAACAGGGATCCTCCTACGAGCAGTACTTC
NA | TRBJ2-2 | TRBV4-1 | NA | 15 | CASSQGQGGTGELFF | TGCGCCAGCAGCCAGGGGCAGGGGGGCACCGGGGAGCTGTTTTTT
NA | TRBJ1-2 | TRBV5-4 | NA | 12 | CASSVGQSGYTF | TGTGCCAGCAGCGTCGGACAGAGTGGCTACACCTTC
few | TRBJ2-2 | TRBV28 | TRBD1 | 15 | CASRTGSTGQLELFF | TGTGCCAGCAGGACAGGGTCGACGGGTCAACTTGAGCTGTTTTTT
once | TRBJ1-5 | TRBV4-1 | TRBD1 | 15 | CASSPPDRRIQPQHF | TGCGCCAGCAGCCCACCGGACAGGAGGATTCAGCCCCAGCATTTT
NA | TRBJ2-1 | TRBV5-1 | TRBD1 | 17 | CASSTPPGQGTYNEQFF | TGCGCCAGCAGTACGCCCCCGGGACAGGGTACCTACAATGAGCAGTTCTTC
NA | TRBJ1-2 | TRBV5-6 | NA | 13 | CASSLGQDYGYTF | TGTGCCAGCAGCTTGGGACAGGACTATGGCTACACCTTC
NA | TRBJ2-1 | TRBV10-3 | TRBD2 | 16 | CAISANLAGVWNEQFF | TGTGCCATCAGTGCTAATCTAGCGGGAGTTTGGAATGAGCAGTTCTTC
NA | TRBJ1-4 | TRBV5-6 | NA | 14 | CASSRGRGDEKLFF | TGTGCCAGCAGCCGGGGGCGGGGGGATGAAAAACTGTTTTTT